This TCR beta chain came from a study of blood T cell repertoires in COVID-19. Study background: T cells, B-cell-depleted T cells, or PBMCs provided the cDNA or gDNA that served as material.

Germline V gene data show CDR1 as SSHAT and CDR2 as FNYEAQ (reference sequence). The length of the CDR3 is 15 residues. Concerning this clone: One end of the junction varies from germline; a read error may be responsible.

TCRdb keeps only in-frame clones here, not all; method: immunoSEQ multiplex PCR. The data show roughly 130,000 clones, approximately 84% seen once. Participants spanned ages about 18 to 90 years and resided in roughly 22 US areas. This chain connects TRBV7-7 to TRBJ2-2; possible D gene TRBD1, 6 bases. Sequenced input: PBMCs or T cells enriched from blood (not recorded which). The clonotype comes from a woman aged 50 to 65 with acute COVID-19. This CDR3 reads CASSLTGPNTGELFF. In DNA form, the CDR3 reads TGTGCTAGCAGCCTGACAGGCCCTAACACCGGGGAGCTGTTTTTT. Drawing the rest from reference TRBV7-7 and TRBJ2-2, the complete variable domain is GAGVSQSPRYKVTKRGQDVTLRCDPISSHATLYWYQQALGQGPEFLTYFNYEAQPDKSGLPSDRFSAERPEGSISTLTIQRTEQRDSAMYRCASSLTGPNTGELFFGEGSRLTVL.